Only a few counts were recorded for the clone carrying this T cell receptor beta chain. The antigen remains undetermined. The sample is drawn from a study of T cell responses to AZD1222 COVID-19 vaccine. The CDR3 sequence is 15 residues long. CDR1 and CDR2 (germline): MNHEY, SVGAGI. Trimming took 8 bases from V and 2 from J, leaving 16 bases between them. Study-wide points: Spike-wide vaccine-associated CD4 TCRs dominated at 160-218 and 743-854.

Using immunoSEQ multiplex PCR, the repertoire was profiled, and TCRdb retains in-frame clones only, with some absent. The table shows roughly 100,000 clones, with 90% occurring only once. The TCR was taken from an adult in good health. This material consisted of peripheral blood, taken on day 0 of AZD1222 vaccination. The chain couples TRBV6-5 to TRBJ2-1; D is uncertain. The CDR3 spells CASQLMVGPYNEQFF. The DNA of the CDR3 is TGTGCCAGCCAATTGATGGTAGGACCCTACAATGAGCAGTTCTTC.